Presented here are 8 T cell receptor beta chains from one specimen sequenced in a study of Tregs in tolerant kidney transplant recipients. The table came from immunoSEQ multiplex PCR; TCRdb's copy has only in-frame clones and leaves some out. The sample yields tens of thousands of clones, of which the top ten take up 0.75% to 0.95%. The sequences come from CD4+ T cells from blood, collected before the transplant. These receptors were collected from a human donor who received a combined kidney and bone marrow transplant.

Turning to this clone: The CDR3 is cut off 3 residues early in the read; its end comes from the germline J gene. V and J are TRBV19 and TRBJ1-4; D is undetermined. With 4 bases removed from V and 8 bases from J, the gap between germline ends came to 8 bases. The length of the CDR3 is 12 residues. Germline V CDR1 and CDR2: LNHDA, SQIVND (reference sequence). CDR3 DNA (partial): TGTGCCAGTAGTACTCAGTTGGAAAAA. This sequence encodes CASSTQLEK. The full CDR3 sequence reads CASSTQLEKLFF.

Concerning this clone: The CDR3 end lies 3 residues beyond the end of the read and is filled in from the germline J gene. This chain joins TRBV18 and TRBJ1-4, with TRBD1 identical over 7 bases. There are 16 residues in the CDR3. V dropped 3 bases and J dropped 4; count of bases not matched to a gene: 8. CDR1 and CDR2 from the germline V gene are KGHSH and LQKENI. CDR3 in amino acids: CASSPQPGQNNEKLFF. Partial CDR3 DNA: TGTGCCAGCTCACCCCAACCGGGACAGAATAATGAAAAA.

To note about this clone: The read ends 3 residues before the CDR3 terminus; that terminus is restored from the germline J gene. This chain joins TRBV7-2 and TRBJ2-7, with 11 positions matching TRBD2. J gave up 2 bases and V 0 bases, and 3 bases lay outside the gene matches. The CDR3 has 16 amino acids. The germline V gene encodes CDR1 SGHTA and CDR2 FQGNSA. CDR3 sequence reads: CASSLAGTSGTYEQYF. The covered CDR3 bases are TGTGCCAGCAGCTTAGCAGGGACTAGCGGAACCTACGAG.

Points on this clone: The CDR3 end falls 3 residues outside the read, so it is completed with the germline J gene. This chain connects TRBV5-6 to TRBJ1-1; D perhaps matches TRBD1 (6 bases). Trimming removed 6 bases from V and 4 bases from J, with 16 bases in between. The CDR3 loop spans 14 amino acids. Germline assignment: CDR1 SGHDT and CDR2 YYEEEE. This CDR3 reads CASNLRGGGTEAFF. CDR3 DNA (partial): TGTGCCAGCAACCTCCGGGGAGGGGGCACTGAA.

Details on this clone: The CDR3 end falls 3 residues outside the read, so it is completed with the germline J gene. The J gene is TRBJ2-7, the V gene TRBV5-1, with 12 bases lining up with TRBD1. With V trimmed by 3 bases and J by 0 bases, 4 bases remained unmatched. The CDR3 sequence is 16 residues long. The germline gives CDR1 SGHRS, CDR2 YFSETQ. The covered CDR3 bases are TGCGCCAGCAGCTCCGGGACAGGGGGCTACTCCTACGAG. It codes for CASSSGTGGYSYE. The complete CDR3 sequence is CASSSGTGGYSYEQYF.

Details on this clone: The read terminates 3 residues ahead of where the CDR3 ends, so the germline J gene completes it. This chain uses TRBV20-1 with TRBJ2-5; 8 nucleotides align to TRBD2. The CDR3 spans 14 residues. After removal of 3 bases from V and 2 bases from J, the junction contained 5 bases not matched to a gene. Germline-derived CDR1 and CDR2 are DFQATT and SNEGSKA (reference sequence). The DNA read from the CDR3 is TGCAGTGCTAGGCCGGGACTAGGGCAAGAGACC. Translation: CSARPGLGQET. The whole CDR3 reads CSARPGLGQETQYF.

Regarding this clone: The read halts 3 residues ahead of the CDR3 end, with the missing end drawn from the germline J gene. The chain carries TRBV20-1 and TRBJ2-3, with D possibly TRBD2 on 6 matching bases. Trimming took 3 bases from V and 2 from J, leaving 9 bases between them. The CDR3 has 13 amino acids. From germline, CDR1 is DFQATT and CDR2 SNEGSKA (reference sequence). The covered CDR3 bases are TGCAGTGCTAGGGGCGGGGTCACAGATACG. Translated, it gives CSARGGVTDT. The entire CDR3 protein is CSARGGVTDTQYF.

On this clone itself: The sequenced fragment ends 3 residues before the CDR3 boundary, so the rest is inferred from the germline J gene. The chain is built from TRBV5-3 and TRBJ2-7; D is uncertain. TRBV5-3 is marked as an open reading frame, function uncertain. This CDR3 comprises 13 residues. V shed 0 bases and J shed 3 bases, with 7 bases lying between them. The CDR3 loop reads CARSLGSDYEQYF. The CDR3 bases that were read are TGTGCCAGAAGCTTGGGTTCAGACTACGAG.